This T cell receptor beta chain was identified during a study of cytomegalovirus exposure and HLA in healthy donors (dated by TCRdb to about 2017). Notes on the research overall: The 500 to 700 repertoires of the first cohort and the 120 validation repertoires were produced on the same platform, according to a later analysis. The study aimed to test whether cataloging public T cell receptors could reveal signatures of past pathogen exposure. In addition to the first cohort of hundreds of subjects, a separate validation cohort of some 120 different subjects was used. To predict cytomegalovirus infection status, the study brought together high-throughput TCR immunosequencing, statistical association of individual TCRs with disease status, and machine learning.

According to the germline V gene, CDR1 reads ENHRY and CDR2 reads SYGVKD. Here V drops 6 bases and J drops 5 bases, and the junction holds 1 base not matched to any gene. From cysteine to phenylalanine, the CDR3 is 12 amino acids long. Only CDR3 DNA remains: 36 bases, in frame from the first base. The library was generated by the immunoSEQ multiplex PCR assay. Per the source publication's procedure: A statistical classification framework was developed to diagnose cytomegalovirus status using the catalog of TCR beta chain sequences. The immuneACCESS repertoire file appears here via TCRdb, limited to in-frame rearrangements. These files lack a portion of the clones; in checked studies, under half of the deficit traces to unresolved V genes, and the cause of the others is not known. The DNA was the basis for D and trimming; V, J and clone size are from that table. The sample includes fewer than 200,000 clones, with more than 80% observed a single time. The ten most abundant clones make up around 3% of the sample.

In its sample, this clone was seen a few times. Its cognate antigen has yet to be identified. No qualities accompany the bases; no much larger clone lies one base away. Donors formed part of the validation cohort, which comprised 120 subjects and was distinct from the first cohort of 670 or so subjects. Study-level results and caveats: Cytomegalovirus status was reported to be diagnosed by the classifier with high specificity and sensitivity in both the original and validation cohorts. All 110 or so repertoires were used to score co-occurrence in the validation cohort in a later analysis, because that analysis had no HLA typing for the cohort. The study listed approximately 160 TCR beta chains as associated with cytomegalovirus. The authors suggested that the approach could potentially be generalized to other disease states and immunological phenotypes. In a later analysis, TCRs clustered in the first cohort were found to also tend to co-occur in the roughly 110 validation repertoires, with 90% to 95% of cluster scores above 0. While some public TCRs were present in many individuals, most TCR sequences turned up only very rarely across donors. A few of the identified cytomegalovirus-associated TCR beta chains were confirmed in vitro to be specific for cytomegalovirus antigens.

Sequenced: PBMCs. This TCR was sampled from a woman aged 18-29 years in good health and CMV-seropositive. The chain is encoded by TRBV10-3 joined to TRBJ2-7; 10 nucleotides in the junction match TRBD2. CDR3 protein: CAISGLADEQYF. The DNA sequence is as follows: TGTGCCATCAGCGGACTAGCGGACGAGCAGTACTTC.